Presented here are 25 T cell receptor beta chains from one specimen sequenced in a study of cytomegalovirus exposure and HLA in healthy donors. Both 60 Vbeta primers and 13 Jbeta primers went into the PCR. Repertoires were generated with immunoSEQ multiplex PCR, while TCRdb's copy carries only in-frame clones and drops some. The sample carries some 170,000 clones, more than 80% recorded once. The specimen was PBMCs. Every receptor here comes from a woman aged 25-40 years in good health and CMV-seropositive.

The genes are TRBV29-1 and TRBJ1-1; TRBD1 matches at 8 bases. The CDR3 is 16 amino acids. Germline trimming cut 6 bases from V and 0 bases from J; bases unmatched to any gene: 12. The germline V gene encodes CDR1 SQVTM and CDR2 ANQGSEA. The CDR3 is CSVDNRGNGVNTEAFF. CDR3 in DNA: TGCAGCGTAGATAACAGGGGGAACGGGGTGAACACTGAAGCTTTCTTT.

The V and J genes are TRBV28 and TRBJ2-5; D perhaps matches TRBD2 (6 bases). There are 14 residues in the CDR3. Trimming pared 3 bases from V and 1 base from J, leaving 9 bases between. Germline CDR1 and CDR2: MDHEN and SYDVKM. This CDR3 is CASSFGGVQETQYF. CDR3 in DNA: TGTGCCAGCAGTTTTGGCGGGGTCCAAGAGACCCAGTACTTC. Based on the CDR3 plus reference TRBV28 and TRBJ2-5, the full variable domain is DVKVTQSSRYLVKRTGEKVFLECVQDMDHENMFWYRQDPGLGLRLIYFSYDVKMKEKGDIPEGYSVSREKKERFSLILESASTNQTSMYLCASSFGGVQETQYFGPGTRLLVL.

The V call is TRBV5-3, the J call TRBJ1-5, with 9 bases lining up with TRBD1. TRBV5-3 is an ORF, and what it does is uncertain. The junction had 14 bases not matched to a gene; V was cut back by 4 bases and J by 6 bases. The CDR3 consists of 17 residues. CDR3 region: CARSIYRGPGPLQPQHF. The CDR3 nucleotides are TGTGCCAGAAGCATCTACAGGGGGCCTGGCCCCCTTCAGCCCCAGCATTTT.

About this clone itself: The junction differs from germline at one of its ends, possibly a read error. The chain links TRBV4-1 to TRBJ2-3, with 8 bases identical to TRBD2. Germline CDR1 and CDR2: MGHRA and YSYEKL. The CDR3 is 16 amino acids. CDR3 nucleotide sequence: TGCGCCAGCAGCCAAGATCCGGGGGGGGCCACAGGTACGCAGTATTTT. It is translated as CASSQDPGGATGTQYF.

The V call is TRBV11-1, the J call TRBJ2-7; D is unclear. Germline values: CDR1 SGHAT, CDR2 FQDESV (reference sequence). The V and J ends lost 4 bases and 2 bases respectively, with 9 bases between them. CDR3 length: 13 amino acids. This CDR3 reads CASSSGWAYEQYF. For the CDR3, the DNA is TGTGCCAGCAGCTCCGGGTGGGCCTACGAGCAGTACTTC.

A remark on this clone: At the DNA level, this CDR3 is encoded by other sequences in the same sample as well. This chain joins TRBV5-6 and TRBJ2-1, with D perhaps TRBD2 (5 bases). This CDR3 has 15 amino acids. Trimming took off 2 bases at V and 4 bases at J, with 13 bases between the two ends. In germline, CDR1 is SGHDT, CDR2 YYEEEE. The CDR3 loop reads CASSFATRGYNEQFF. The CDR3 DNA is TGTGCCAGCAGCTTTGCGACAAGAGGGTACAATGAGCAGTTCTTC.

The CDR3 loop is CASSAGQLGGYTF. DNA for the CDR3: TGCGCCAGCAGCGCGGGACAGCTTGGTGGCTACACCTTC. The rearrangement links TRBV5-1 to TRBJ1-2, with 7 bases that match TRBD1. Looked up from germline, CDR1 is SGHRS and CDR2 is YFSETQ. This CDR3 is 13 amino acids long. V lost 4 bases and J lost 7; bases outside the gene matches: 7.

The chain has TRBV7-2 and TRBJ2-1; 11 bases are shared with TRBD1. The CDR3 consists of 15 residues. Germline V lookup: CDR1 SGHTA, CDR2 FQGNSA. The trim removed 6 bases at V and 2 bases at J, leaving 3 bases unmatched. This CDR3 is CASSRDRGAYNEQFF. CDR3 coding DNA: TGTGCCAGCAGTCGGGACAGGGGGGCCTACAATGAGCAGTTCTTC. Drawing the rest from reference TRBV7-2 and TRBJ2-1, the complete variable domain is GAGVSQSPSNKVTEKGKDVELRCDPISGHTALYWYRQSLGQGLEFLIYFQGNSAPDKSGLPSDRFSAERTGGSVSTLTIQRTQQEDSAVYLCASSRDRGAYNEQFFGPGTRLTVL.

This rearrangement joins TRBV10-1 to TRBJ1-6; 8 bases line up with TRBD1. This CDR3 is built from 17 residues. Germline V CDR1 and CDR2: WNHNN, SYGVQD (reference sequence). The J segment lost 10 bases and the V segment lost 2 bases, leaving 13 bases of the junction unmatched. CDR3 bases: TGCGCCAGCAGTGAGACACGGACAGGGTCGATTAACTCACCCCTCCACTTT. Protein sequence: CASSETRTGSINSPLHF.

This chain links TRBV27 with TRBJ1-2; D is perhaps TRBD1 (5 bases). Per the germline V gene, CDR1 is MNHEY and CDR2 is SMNVEV (reference sequence). This CDR3 has 15 residues. The germline V and J ends were trimmed by 1 base and 6 bases, with 15 bases remaining between them. The CDR3 nucleotides read TGTGCCAGCAGTTTATTCGGTACAGGTTATCATGGCTACACCTTC. This gives the protein CASSLFGTGYHGYTF.

This clone has a handful of counts. The chain is built from TRBV29-1 and TRBJ1-1; unclear D gene. The CDR3 has 11 amino acids. Germline V gene data show CDR1 as SQVTM and CDR2 as ANQGSEA. Between the trimmed V and J ends, which lost 6 bases and 4 bases, there was a span of 9 bases. CDR3 protein: CSVARGTEAFF. The CDR3 nucleotides read TGCAGCGTGGCGAGAGGCACTGAAGCTTTCTTT. Full variable domain (remainder filled in from reference TRBV29-1 and TRBJ1-1): SAVISQKPSRDICQRGTSLTIQCQVDSQVTMMFWYRQQPGQSLTLIATANQGSEATYESGFVIDKFPISRPNLTFSTLTVSNMSPEDSSIYLCSVARGTEAFFGQGTRLTVV.

This clone was seen once. The V and J genes are TRBV7-9 and TRBJ1-1, with D tentatively TRBD1 (6 bases). Germline V lookup: CDR1 SEHNR, CDR2 FQNEAQ (reference sequence). Deletions cut 5 bases from V and 2 bases from J, with 15 bases between. This CDR3 comprises 15 residues. CDR3 nucleotides: TGTGCCAGCAGCCTCAAGGGGGGGCGAAACACTGAAGCTTTCTTT. This gives the protein CASSLKGGRNTEAFF.

This clone occurred a few times. This chain links TRBV9 with TRBJ2-1, with TRBD1 as a possible D gene (6 bases). This CDR3 is 13 amino acids long. The V and J ends lost 3 bases and 6 bases respectively, with 10 bases between them. Looked up from germline, CDR1 is SGDLS and CDR2 is YYNGEE. The CDR3 spells CASSARDINEQFF. CDR3 coding DNA: TGTGCCAGCAGCGCTCGGGACATCAATGAGCAGTTCTTC.

This clone was detected only a few times. The genes are TRBV5-1 and TRBJ1-3; D is ambiguous. V gave up 4 bases and J gave up 0 bases, with 11 bases separating them. The CDR3 runs 15 residues. Germline CDR1 reads SGHRS; CDR2 reads YFSETQ. CDR3 sequence (DNA): TGCGCCAGCAGCCCGGAAGGGAGCTCTGGAAACACCATATATTTT. Amino acids: CASSPEGSSGNTIYF.

The chain carries TRBV27 and TRBJ2-2; TRBD1 is a possible D gene (6 bases). CDR1 MNHEY and CDR2 SMNVEV come from the germline V gene (reference sequence). Trimming removed 8 bases from V and 5 bases from J, with 21 bases in between. The CDR3 is made up of 16 amino acids. The CDR3 here is CASPPADQGWTGELFF. The CDR3 DNA sequence: TGTGCCAGCCCCCCCGCCGATCAGGGGTGGACCGGGGAGCTGTTTTTT.

With regard to this clone: The germline gene is not matched at one end of the junction; a read error may be the cause. The chain joins TRBV5-5 to TRBJ1-5; possible D gene TRBD1, 5 bases. The germline gives CDR1 SGHKS, CDR2 YYEKEE (reference sequence). There are 15 residues in the CDR3. In nucleotides, the CDR3 is TGCGCCAGCAGCCGATACCTTCAGGGTAATCAGCCCCAGCATTTT. Its protein is CASSRYLQGNQPQHF.

This chain joins TRBV27 and TRBJ2-7, with D possibly matching TRBD2 (6 bases). Trimming took off 3 bases at V and 2 bases at J, with 11 bases between the two ends. Germline-derived CDR1 and CDR2 are MNHEY and SMNVEV (reference sequence). The CDR3 has 14 amino acids. The CDR3 region has the DNA TGTGCCAGCAGTTTGCGACTAGGCGCCTACGAGCAGTACTTC. Encoded protein: CASSLRLGAYEQYF.

The chain links TRBV10-3 to TRBJ1-2; TRBD1 matches at 9 bases. The germline gives CDR1 ENHRY, CDR2 SYGVKD. This CDR3 comprises 15 residues. J lost 8 bases, V lost 6 bases, and 13 bases had no gene match. CDR3 sequence reads: CAIRPSGGTGFGYTF. In DNA, the CDR3 is TGTGCCATCAGGCCCTCTGGGGGGACAGGGTTCGGCTACACCTTC.

The chain recombines TRBV27 with TRBJ1-2; D remains ambiguous. This CDR3 region has 13 residues. V lost 3 bases and J lost 5, with 10 bases in between. Germline-derived CDR1 and CDR2 are MNHEY and SMNVEV (reference sequence). The CDR3 coding sequence is TGTGCCAGCAGTTTCGCAGGTGGATATGGCTACACCTTC. Translation: CASSFAGGYGYTF.

J is TRBJ1-6 and V is TRBV15; 9 nucleotides agree with TRBD1. The CDR3 contains 15 residues. V shed 0 bases, J shed 9 bases, and the junction held 3 bases outside the gene matches. CDR1 is LNHNV, CDR2 YYDKDF, per germline (reference sequence). The CDR3 nucleotides are TGTGCCACCAGCAGAGAGACAGGGGGTGTTTCACCCCTCCACTTT. Protein sequence: CATSRETGGVSPLHF.

The chain carries TRBV7-2 and TRBJ2-3; no clear D. The V end was cut by 5 bases, the J end by 0 bases, with 6 bases between. The CDR3 extends over 13 amino acids. In germline, CDR1 is SGHTA, CDR2 FQGNSA. The DNA of the CDR3 is TGTGCCAGCAGCGCGCCAAGCACAGATACGCAGTATTTT. Protein: CASSAPSTDTQYF. The full variable domain, its missing parts supplied by reference TRBV7-2 and TRBJ2-3, is GAGVSQSPSNKVTEKGKDVELRCDPISGHTALYWYRQSLGQGLEFLIYFQGNSAPDKSGLPSDRFSAERTGGSVSTLTIQRTQQEDSAVYLCASSAPSTDTQYFGPGTRLTVL.

V is TRBV10-2 and J is TRBJ2-7, with TRBD1 as a possible D gene (6 bases). V was shortened by 8 bases and J by 2 bases, with 13 bases between the two germline ends. Germline-derived CDR1 and CDR2 are WSHSY and SAAADI. This CDR3 contains 13 residues. CDR3 in DNA: TGCGCCAGCGGTCCAGGGGTTACCTACGAGCAGTACTTC. This encodes CASGPGVTYEQYF.

The rearrangement links TRBV18 to TRBJ2-3, with unresolved D. V dropped 2 bases and J dropped 0 bases, with 9 bases sitting between them. Germline values: CDR1 KGHSH, CDR2 LQKENI. The CDR3 is made up of 15 amino acids. CDR3 in amino acids: CASSPSVQSTDTQYF. The CDR3 DNA is TGTGCCAGCTCACCATCGGTACAGAGCACAGATACGCAGTATTTT.

This chain links TRBV5-1 with TRBJ2-3; D may be TRBD2 (7 bases). Trimming took 1 base from V and 0 from J, leaving 18 bases between them. This CDR3 is 18 amino acids long. Germline V CDR1 and CDR2: SGHRS, YFSETQ. The CDR3 nucleotides are TGCGCCAGCAGCTTGCCCGCGGGGGCTCCTCCTAGCACAGATACGCAGTATTTT. This codes for CASSLPAGAPPSTDTQYF.

This clone was detected only a few times. The chain has TRBV11-1 and TRBJ1-2, with D unresolved. The CDR3 is 14 amino acids. The germline gives CDR1 SGHAT, CDR2 FQDESV (reference sequence). Trimming left V 1 base short and J 4 bases short, with 10 bases between. The DNA of the CDR3 is TGTGCCAGCAGCTTAGGCTTAGAGGCCTATGGCTACACCTTC. Protein sequence: CASSLGLEAYGYTF. Full variable domain (outside the CDR3, taken from reference TRBV11-1 and TRBJ1-2): EAEVAQSPRYKITEKSQAVAFWCDPISGHATLYWYRQILGQGPELLVQFQDESVVDDSQLPKDRFSAERLKGVDSTLKIQPAELGDSAMYLCASSLGLEAYGYTFGSGTRLTVV.